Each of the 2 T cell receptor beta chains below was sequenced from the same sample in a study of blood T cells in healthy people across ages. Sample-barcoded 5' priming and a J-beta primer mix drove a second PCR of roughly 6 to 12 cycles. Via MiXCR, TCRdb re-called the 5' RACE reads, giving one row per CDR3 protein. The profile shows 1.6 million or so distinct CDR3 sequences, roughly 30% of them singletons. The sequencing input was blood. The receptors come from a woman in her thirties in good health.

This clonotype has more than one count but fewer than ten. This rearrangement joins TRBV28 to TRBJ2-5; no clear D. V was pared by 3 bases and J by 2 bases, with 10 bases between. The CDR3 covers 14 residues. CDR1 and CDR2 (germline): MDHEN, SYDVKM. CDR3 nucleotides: TGTGCCAGCAGTTTGTTTACAGTACAAGAGACCCAGTACTTC. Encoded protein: CASSLFTVQETQYF.

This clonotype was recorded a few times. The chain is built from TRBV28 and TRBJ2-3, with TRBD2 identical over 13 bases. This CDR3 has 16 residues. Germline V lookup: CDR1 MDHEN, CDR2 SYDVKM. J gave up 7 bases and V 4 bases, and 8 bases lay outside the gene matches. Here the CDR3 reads CASSSKLAGGPYTQYF. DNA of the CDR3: TGTGCCAGCAGTTCCAAACTAGCGGGAGGGCCGTATACGCAGTATTTT.